The sequence of this TCR beta chain was determined in a study of molecular identifiers for immune sequencing clone quantification. General study points: Approximately 910,000 naive cells reportedly did not prevent detection of spiked Jurkat TCR RNA from one cell.

This CDR3 is 12 amino acids long. The germline V gene encodes CDR1 SGHRS and CDR2 YFSETQ. TCRdb reprocessed the PCR reads via MiXCR and lists one record per CDR3 protein. The data hold some 680,000 distinct CDR3 sequences, with roughly 23% observed a single time. This clonotype appeared many times. What it recognizes is unknown. An end of the junction does not agree with germline; a read error may underlie this. Source material: naive CD8+ T cells from blood, with Jurkat cell RNA spiked in. The subset denotes: FACS-sorted CD8+CD4-CCR7+CD45RA+ naive T cells. The chain couples TRBV5-1 to TRBJ1-1; D not certain. The clonotype comes from a human donor in good health. Some libraries in this study had Jurkat cell RNA spiked in. The CDR3 DNA is TGCGCCAGCAGCGACCAAAACAATGAAGCTTTCTTT. Translation gives CASSDQNNEAFF.